This T cell receptor beta chain was identified during a study of blood T cell repertoires in COVID-19. Study at large: Italy, Spain and the United States were the sources of the convalescent and acute COVID-19 samples. Nucleic acid was either cDNA or gDNA, and it came from T cells, B-cell-depleted T cells, or PBMCs.

Per the study methods: Quantification of nucleated cells was approximated via reference gene primer amplification. Data came from immunoSEQ multiplex PCR; TCRdb stores just in-frame clones and leaves some out. Clonal size and the V and J genes are those of that table, whereas D and trimming came from the DNA. The sample has roughly 140,000 clones, approximately 81% seen once. CDR1 is MDHEN, CDR2 SYDVKM, per germline. The ends lost 6 bases at V and 3 bases at J; junction bases unmatched: 7. The CDR3 runs to 15 residues. Sequenced input: peripheral blood. The source of this sequence is a human donor in a cohort sampled during active COVID-19. The V and J genes are TRBV28 and TRBJ2-7; 11 bases align to TRBD1. The CDR3 DNA follows: TGTGCCAGCAGGCTCTCGGGGACAGGGGGCTACGAGCAGTACTTC. Protein sequence: CASRLSGTGGYEQYF.